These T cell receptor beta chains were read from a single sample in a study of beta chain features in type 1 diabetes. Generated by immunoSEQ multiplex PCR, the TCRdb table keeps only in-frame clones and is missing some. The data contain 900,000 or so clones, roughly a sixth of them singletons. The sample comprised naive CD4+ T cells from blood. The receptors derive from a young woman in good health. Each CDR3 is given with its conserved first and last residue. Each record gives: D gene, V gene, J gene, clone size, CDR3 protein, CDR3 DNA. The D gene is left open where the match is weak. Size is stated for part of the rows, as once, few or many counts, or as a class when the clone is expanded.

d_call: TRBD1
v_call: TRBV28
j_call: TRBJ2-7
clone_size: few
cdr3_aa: CASKTGGPYEQYF
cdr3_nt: TGTGCCAGCAAAACAGGGGGCCCCTACGAGCAGTACTTC

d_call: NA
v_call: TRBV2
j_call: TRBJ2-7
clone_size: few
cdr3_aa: CASRDYYEQYF
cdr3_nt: TGTGCCAGCAGGGATTACTACGAGCAGTACTTC

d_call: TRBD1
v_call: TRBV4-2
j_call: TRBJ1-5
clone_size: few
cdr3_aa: CASSQVTGNQPQHF
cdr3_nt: TGTGCCAGCAGCCAAGTGACAGGGAATCAGCCCCAGCATTTT

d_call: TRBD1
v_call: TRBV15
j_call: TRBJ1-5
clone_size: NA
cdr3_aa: CATSRDLQGSNQPQHF
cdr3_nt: TGTGCCACCAGCAGAGACTTACAGGGGTCCAATCAGCCCCAGCATTTT

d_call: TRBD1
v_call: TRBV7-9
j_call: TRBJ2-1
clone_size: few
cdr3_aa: CASSARTGAYNEQFF
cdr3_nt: TGTGCCAGCAGCGCCCGGACAGGGGCCTACAATGAGCAGTTCTTC

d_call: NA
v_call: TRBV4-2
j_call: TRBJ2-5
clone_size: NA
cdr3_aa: CASSQGDSLETQYF
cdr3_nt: TGTGCCAGCAGCCAAGGGGACTCCCTGGAGACCCAGTACTTC

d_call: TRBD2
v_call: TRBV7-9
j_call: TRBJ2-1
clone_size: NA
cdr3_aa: CASSLPSSGSTGEQFF
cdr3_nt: TGTGCCAGCAGCCTACCCTCTAGCGGGAGTACGGGTGAGCAGTTCTTC

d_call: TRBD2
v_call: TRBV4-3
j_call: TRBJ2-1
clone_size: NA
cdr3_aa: CASSQVARGGGRNEQFF
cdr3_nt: TGCGCCAGCAGCCAAGTAGCACGGGGCGGGGGGCGGAATGAGCAGTTCTTC

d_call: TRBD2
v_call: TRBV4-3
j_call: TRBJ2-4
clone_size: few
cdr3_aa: CASSQDLLAGLNIQYF
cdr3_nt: TGCGCCAGCAGCCAAGATCTACTAGCGGGGTTGAACATTCAGTACTTC

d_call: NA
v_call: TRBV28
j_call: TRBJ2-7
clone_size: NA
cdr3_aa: CASSVDRYEQYF
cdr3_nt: TGTGCCAGCAGTGTCGACCGCTACGAGCAGTACTTC

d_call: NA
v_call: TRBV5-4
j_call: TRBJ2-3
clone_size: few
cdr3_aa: CASSLQAGHTDTQYF
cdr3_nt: TGTGCCAGCAGCTTGCAAGCGGGACACACAGATACGCAGTATTTT

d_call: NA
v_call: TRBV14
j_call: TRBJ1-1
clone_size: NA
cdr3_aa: CASSLQMKGKEAFF
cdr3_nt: TGTGCCAGCAGCCTCCAAATGAAGGGGAAGGAAGCTTTCTTT

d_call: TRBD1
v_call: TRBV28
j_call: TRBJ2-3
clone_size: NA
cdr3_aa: CASATGVTDTQYF
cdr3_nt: TGTGCCAGCGCAACAGGGGTAACAGATACGCAGTATTTT

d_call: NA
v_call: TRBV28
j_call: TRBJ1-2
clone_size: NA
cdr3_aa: CASSYRVGGYTF
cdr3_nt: TGTGCCAGCAGCTACAGGGTAGGAGGCTACACCTTC

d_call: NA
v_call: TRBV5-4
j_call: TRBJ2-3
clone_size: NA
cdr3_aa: CASSPTRGTDTQYF
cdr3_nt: TGTGCCAGCAGCCCGACCCGGGGCACAGATACGCAGTATTTT